These 32 T cell receptor beta chains were sequenced from one sample in a study of human T cells and chemical hapten exposure. Treatment meaning: therapeutic diphenylcyclopropenone sensitization with weekly scalp DPC. In the library, unique molecular identifiers were attached to individual cDNA molecules. TCRdb fed the reads into MiXCR, producing one record per CDR3 protein. The sample carries approximately 4,100 distinct CDR3 sequences, about 50% recorded once. The sample consisted of whole blood, taken before DPC sensitization or 2, 6, or about 24 weeks after (not recorded which). The receptors were sampled from an adult with alopecia areata. Some clones in this sample may be carry-over from other donors' samples. This table probably holds off-target reads from a library built for another chain.

The rearrangement uses TRBV29-1 and TRBJ2-1; 9 bases agree with TRBD1. V lost 7 bases to trimming and J lost 10 bases; unmatched junction nucleotides: 5. CDR3 length: 11 residues. Germline values: CDR1 SQVTM, CDR2 ANQGSEA. This CDR3 is CSGGQGDEQFF. CDR3 in DNA: TGCAGCGGGGGACAGGGAGACGAGCAGTTCTTC.

This clonotype was observed a handful of times. V usage is TRBV5-1 and J usage is TRBJ2-5; tentative D call: TRBD1 (5 bases). CDR1 is SGHRS, CDR2 YFSETQ, per germline. V was shortened by 2 bases and J by 5 bases, with 16 bases between the two germline ends. The CDR3 extends over 15 amino acids. As DNA, the CDR3 is TGCGCCAGCAGCTTTTCGGGCGACAGATTGGAGACCCAGTACTTC. Translating it yields CASSFSGDRLETQYF.

V gene TRBV6-5 combines with J gene TRBJ2-7; D perhaps matches TRBD2 (6 bases). Germline V gene lookup returns CDR1 MNHEY and CDR2 SVGAGI. The CDR3 totals 15 residues. Trimming shortened V by 5 bases and J by 0 bases, and 14 bases separated the two germline ends. The CDR3 DNA reads as TGTGCCAGCAGTCCGTTTAGCGGAGTCTCCTACGAGCAGTACTTC. Translation gives CASSPFSGVSYEQYF.

This clonotype came up a few times. The rearrangement joins TRBV5-5 to TRBJ2-7; D gene unclear. The germline CDR1 and CDR2 sequences are SGHKS and YYEKEE (reference sequence). The CDR3 loop spans 14 amino acids. Trimming pared 0 bases from V and 1 base from J, leaving 8 bases between. The CDR3 bases are TGTGCCAGCAGCTTGGTTTCCAGATCCTACGAGCAGTACTTC. This encodes CASSLVSRSYEQYF.

This clonotype was recorded only once. This rearrangement joins TRBV6-5 to TRBJ1-5; D call uncertain. The CDR3 is 14 residues long. CDR1 and CDR2 (germline): MNHEY, SVGAGI. Trimming removed 0 bases from V and 1 base from J, with 4 bases in between. CDR3 protein: CASSYSKSNQPQHF. DNA of the CDR3: TGTGCCAGCAGTTACTCGAAAAGCAATCAGCCCCAGCATTTT.

The chain uses TRBV18 and TRBJ1-1; 8 positions agree with TRBD1. CDR3 length: 16 amino acids. CDR1 KGHSH and CDR2 LQKENI come from the germline V gene. J lost 5 bases, V lost 3 bases, and 11 bases had no gene match. The CDR3 DNA follows: TGTGCCAGCTCACCCCAGACAGGGGCCACGGGGACTGAAGCTTTCTTT. As protein: CASSPQTGATGTEAFF. Full variable domain (remainder filled in from reference TRBV18 and TRBJ1-1): NAGVMQNPRHLVRRRGQEARLRCSPMKGHSHVYWYRQLPEEGLKFMVYLQKENIIDESGMPKERFSAEFPKEGPSILRIQQVVRGDSAAYFCASSPQTGATGTEAFFGQGTRLTVV.

The genes are TRBV29-1 and TRBJ2-1; D unresolved. The CDR3 has 13 residues. CDR1 SQVTM and CDR2 ANQGSEA come from the germline V gene. Deletions cut 4 bases from V and 0 bases from J, with 7 bases between. The chain's CDR3 is CSVAGSSYNEQFF. The CDR3 DNA follows: TGCAGCGTTGCCGGTAGCTCCTACAATGAGCAGTTCTTC.

The table lists this clonotype with a few counts. The chain couples TRBV18 to TRBJ1-1, with D tentatively TRBD1 (6 bases). Germline loops: CDR1 KGHSH, CDR2 LQKENI. The CDR3 is made up of 13 amino acids. V was pared by 8 bases and J by 0 bases, with 10 bases between. Here the CDR3 reads CASKTGMNTEAFF. As DNA, the CDR3 is TGTGCCAGCAAGACAGGAATGAACACTGAAGCTTTCTTT.

The V gene is TRBV7-3, the J gene TRBJ2-3; unclear D gene. This CDR3 is 13 amino acids long. V was trimmed by 2 bases and J by 1 base, leaving 4 bases between them. Germline CDR1 is SGHTA and CDR2 is FQGTGA. CDR3 bases: TGTGCCAGCAGCTTATACCGCACAGATACGCAGTATTTT. Residues: CASSLYRTDTQYF.

The chain recombines TRBV18 with TRBJ2-3; D might be TRBD1 (6 bases). The CDR3 has 15 amino acids. Trimming cost V 8 bases and J 0 bases, with 15 bases left between them. Germline CDR1 is KGHSH and CDR2 is LQKENI. CDR3 residues: CASNAGTSSTDTQYF. CDR3 DNA sequence: TGTGCCAGCAACGCCGGGACAAGCAGCACAGATACGCAGTATTTT.

This chain connects TRBV5-1 to TRBJ2-7; D perhaps matches TRBD1 (6 bases). Germline CDR1 is SGHRS and CDR2 is YFSETQ. V was trimmed by 1 base and J by 2 bases, leaving 10 bases between them. This CDR3 comprises 14 residues. The CDR3 DNA follows: TGCGCCAGCAGCTTGCCGACAGGAACCTACGAGCAGTACTTC. Its translation: CASSLPTGTYEQYF.

The genes are TRBV5-4 and TRBJ2-7; TRBD1 is a possible D gene (6 bases). Per germline, CDR1 SGHNT and CDR2 YYREEE (reference sequence). Between the trimmed V and J ends, which lost 9 bases and 2 bases, there was a span of 15 bases. This CDR3 is built from 13 residues. The CDR3 DNA follows: TGTGCCATGACTTGGGACAATCCCTACGAGCAGTACTTC. This gives the protein CAMTWDNPYEQYF.

This chain connects TRBV6-2 or TRBV6-3 to TRBJ2-3, with D uncertain. V lost 5 bases and J 3 bases, leaving 3 bases between the germline ends. This CDR3 region has 11 residues. Germline V gives CDR1 MNHEY, CDR2 SVGEGT. The CDR3 protein is CASSNTDTQYF. CDR3 DNA: TGTGCCAGCAGTAATACAGATACGCAGTATTTT.

This clonotype was observed a few times. The chain joins TRBV7-2 to TRBJ2-3; D call uncertain. This CDR3 is 14 amino acids long. CDR1 is SGHTA and CDR2 is FQGNSA in the germline V gene. V shed 3 bases and J shed 0 bases, with 7 bases lying between them. This CDR3 reads CASSFSSSTDTQYF. In DNA, the CDR3 is TGTGCCAGCAGCTTCAGCTCCAGCACAGATACGCAGTATTTT.

The chain carries TRBV19 and TRBJ1-5; 9 nucleotides match TRBD1. The CDR3 has 16 residues. CDR1 is LNHDA and CDR2 is SQIVND in the germline V gene (reference sequence). V lost 5 bases and J lost 2; bases outside the gene matches: 7. As DNA, the CDR3 is TGTGCCAGTAGTGTAAACAGGGGGCTCGGCAATCAGCCCCAGCATTTT. Translation: CASSVNRGLGNQPQHF.

The chain links TRBV7-6 to TRBJ2-2, with D perhaps matching TRBD1 (6 bases). The germline V gene encodes CDR1 SGHVS and CDR2 FNYEAQ. Trimming pared 4 bases from V and 3 bases from J, leaving 9 bases between. The CDR3 totals 14 residues. CDR3 nucleotides: TGTGCCAGCAGCTCCAGACAGGACACCGGGGAGCTGTTTTTT. Translation gives CASSSRQDTGELFF.

The chain carries TRBV29-1 and TRBJ2-2, with D tentatively TRBD1 or TRBD2 (6 bases each). The CDR3 loop spans 14 amino acids. The ends were cut back, 5 bases at V and 5 bases at J, with 15 bases in the middle. Germline-derived CDR1 and CDR2 are SQVTM and ANQGSEA. Written as DNA, the CDR3 is TGCAGCGTTTCCGGGGGCGCATCGACCGGGGAGCTGTTTTTT. It translates to CSVSGGASTGELFF.

The rearrangement joins TRBV4-3 to TRBJ1-2; D not certain. There are 14 residues in the CDR3. The germline V gene has CDR1 LGHNA and CDR2 YSLEER. V was trimmed by 1 base and J by 3 bases, leaving 9 bases between them. The CDR3 region has the DNA TGCGCCAGCAGCCAAGTCCCGCCTGACTATGGCTACACCTTC. Residues: CASSQVPPDYGYTF.

The chain joins TRBV11-1 to TRBJ2-7; a weak D match, TRBD1 (6 bases). V shed 3 bases and J shed 4 bases, with 13 bases lying between them. The CDR3 has 14 residues. The germline CDR1 and CDR2 sequences are SGHAT and FQDESV (reference sequence). CDR3 DNA sequence: TGTGCCAGCAGCTTGGAACAGGGCGTGTACGAGCAGTACTTC. It codes for CASSLEQGVYEQYF. Combining the CDR3 with reference TRBV11-1 and TRBJ2-7 gives the whole variable domain EAEVAQSPRYKITEKSQAVAFWCDPISGHATLYWYRQILGQGPELLVQFQDESVVDDSQLPKDRFSAERLKGVDSTLKIQPAELGDSAMYLCASSLEQGVYEQYFGPGTRLTVT.

The chain combines TRBV19 with TRBJ2-3; D is undetermined. The CDR3 loop spans 13 amino acids. CDR1 LNHDA and CDR2 SQIVND come from the germline V gene (reference sequence). The ends were cut back, 10 bases at V and 2 bases at J, with 13 bases in the middle. CDR3 protein: CATKPTSTDTQYF. CDR3 nucleotides: TGTGCCACCAAACCGACCTCCACAGATACGCAGTATTTT.

This clonotype has just a few counts. The chain combines TRBV5-6 with TRBJ2-3; D remains ambiguous. The CDR3 consists of 16 residues. Germline V gives CDR1 SGHDT, CDR2 YYEEEE. The V gene lost 2 bases and the J gene lost 2 bases, with 15 bases spanning the gap. The CDR3 loop is CASSFAAHPFTDTQYF. CDR3 in DNA: TGTGCCAGCAGCTTCGCAGCGCATCCCTTCACAGATACGCAGTATTTT.

This clonotype turned up a few times. J is TRBJ2-5 and V is TRBV12-3 or TRBV12-4; D tentatively fits TRBD1 or TRBD2 (6 bases each). V lost 3 bases to trimming and J lost 2 bases, with 13 bases between them. The length of the CDR3 is 15 residues. The CDR3 DNA is TGTGCCAGCAGTTTGGGGGGCCGACTTCAAGAGACCCAGTACTTC. It is translated as CASSLGGRLQETQYF.

This clonotype was found a few times. V is TRBV4-2 and J is TRBJ2-5, with 9 bases identical to TRBD1. Germline CDR1 LGHNA, CDR2 YNFKEQ. Trimming removed 1 base from V and 2 bases from J; junction bases left unmatched: 5. The CDR3 loop spans 16 amino acids. DNA for the CDR3: TGTGCCAGCAGCCAAGGGGGACAGGGCGGTCAAGAGACCCAGTACTTC. This encodes CASSQGGQGGQETQYF.

The chain employs TRBV7-6 and TRBJ2-1, with TRBD1 matching 9 bases. The CDR3 runs 15 residues. Germline values: CDR1 SGHVS, CDR2 FNYEAQ. Unmatched junction bases numbered 1, after V lost 0 bases and J lost 4 bases. CDR3 nucleotides: TGTGCCAGCAGCTTAGCGACAGGGGGTTACAATGAGCAGTTCTTC. This sequence encodes CASSLATGGYNEQFF.

J is TRBJ2-1 and V is TRBV5-1; D gene uncertain. The CDR3 spans 13 residues. Deletions cut 4 bases from V and 7 bases from J, with 12 bases between. From germline, CDR1 is SGHRS and CDR2 YFSETQ. DNA for the CDR3: TGCGCCAGCAGCCCTACCATGATAAATGAGCAGTTCTTC. This translates into CASSPTMINEQFF.

The chain combines TRBV6-2 or TRBV6-3 with TRBJ2-1, with D perhaps being TRBD1 or TRBD2 (5 bases each). Germline V gives CDR1 MNHEY, CDR2 SVGEGT. V shed 7 bases and J shed 9 bases, with 19 bases lying between them. The CDR3 spans 14 residues. This CDR3 is CASNSPGASSEQFF. The CDR3 bases are TGTGCCAGCAACTCTCCCGGGGCCTCTAGTGAGCAGTTCTTC.

The rearrangement links TRBV18 to TRBJ2-7; D remains unclear. V shed 3 bases and J shed 0 bases, with 12 bases lying between them. Germline values: CDR1 KGHSH, CDR2 LQKENI. The CDR3 is 15 amino acids. CDR3 coding DNA: TGTGCCAGCTCACCTCCCGGCCTGTACTCCTACGAGCAGTACTTC. Its translation is CASSPPGLYSYEQYF.

This clonotype was picked up a small number of times. The chain has TRBV6-2 or TRBV6-3 and TRBJ1-1; D not certain. This CDR3 contains 13 residues. The germline V and J ends were trimmed by 0 bases and 2 bases, with 4 bases remaining between them. Germline CDR1 reads MNHEY; CDR2 reads SVGEGT. Here the CDR3 DNA reads TGTGCCAGCAGTTACTCAGAAAACACTGAAGCTTTCTTT. Its translation: CASSYSENTEAFF.

The chain combines TRBV9 with TRBJ2-6, with no clear D. CDR1 and CDR2 from the germline V gene are SGDLS and YYNGEE. Trimming cost V 0 bases and J 2 bases, with 6 bases left between them. The CDR3 consists of 15 residues. CDR3 DNA sequence: TGTGCCAGCAGCGTAGTGAGGACTGGGGCCAACGTCCTGACTTTC. Translation: CASSVVRTGANVLTF.

In its sample, this clonotype was seen a few times. J is TRBJ2-7 and V is TRBV4-3; the D gene is possibly TRBD1 (6 bases). The V and J ends lost 1 base and 0 bases respectively, with 13 bases between them. The germline V gene encodes CDR1 LGHNA and CDR2 YSLEER. The CDR3 is made up of 16 amino acids. The CDR3 nucleotides are TGCGCCAGCAGCCAAGCTTTCCTGGACAGCTCCTACGAGCAGTACTTC. It is translated as CASSQAFLDSSYEQYF.

CDR3 DNA sequence: TGTGCCAGCAGTGACCAGGGAGCCACTGAAGCTTTCTTT. This gives the protein CASSDQGATEAFF. The rearrangement links TRBV6-1 to TRBJ1-1; tentative D call: TRBD1 (5 bases). Germline CDR1 is MNHNS and CDR2 is SASEGT. Trimming shortened V by 3 bases and J by 4 bases, and 9 bases separated the two germline ends. This CDR3 is built from 13 residues.

J is TRBJ2-3 and V is TRBV7-6; no definite D call. The CDR3 runs 14 residues. Germline CDR1 and CDR2: SGHVS and FNYEAQ. V gave up 5 bases and J gave up 2 bases, with 11 bases separating them. CDR3 nucleotide sequence: TGTGCCAGCAGCCCCGACTTCCACACAGATACGCAGTATTTT. Its translation: CASSPDFHTDTQYF.